The following is a T cell receptor (beta chain) sequence with its context. The sample comes from a study of blood T cell repertoires in COVID-19. Study as a whole: There were acute and convalescent COVID-19 samples, and they came from the United States, Italy and Spain. In each case, the material was cDNA or gDNA derived from T cells, B-cell-depleted T cells, or PBMCs.

Germline V lookup: CDR1 DFQATT, CDR2 SNEGSKA (reference sequence). The CDR3 is 10 residues long. Trimming cost V 6 bases and J 10 bases, with 9 bases left between them. The table came from immunoSEQ multiplex PCR; TCRdb's copy has only in-frame clones and leaves some out. Here the sample spans 240,000 or so clones, about 83% being singletons. Across fewer than 25 US areas, participants ranged in age from roughly 18 to 95 years. Cohort 3 donors counted as recovered after two negative PCRs, clearance, or resolved symptoms. The sample comprised PBMCs or T cells enriched from blood (not recorded which). This chain links TRBV20-1 with TRBJ1-4; TRBD1 is a possible D gene (5 bases). The receptor comes from a woman between 50 and 59 years old who had recovered from COVID-19. In DNA form, the CDR3 reads TGCAGTGCGCAGGGCGGAAAACTGTTTTTT. Protein sequence: CSAQGGKLFF.